The entry below gives a single TCR beta chain sequence along with its context. Its antigen remains unknown. PCR was performed a second time for about 7 to 12 cycles using a sample-barcoded 5' primer and a J-beta primer mix. A tag from a template-switch adaptor with 12 random nucleotides marked each cDNA molecule. In TCRdb, the 5' RACE reads were re-called with MiXCR into one record per CDR3 protein. The table includes over 1,500,000 distinct CDR3 sequences, about 50% detected once. The sample belongs to a study of blood T cells in healthy people across ages. Study-wide points: Aged donors had fewer naive CD4+ cells and lower diversity than long-lived donors. Changes seen in expanded clonotypes were possibly confounded by donor CMV status left unknown.

Germline V lookup: CDR1 DFQATT, CDR2 SNEGSKA (reference sequence). The CDR3 contains 13 residues. V dropped 4 bases and J dropped 6; count of bases not matched to a gene: 5. PBMCs, at least 6 million per sample, were isolated. The sequencing input was blood. This TCR was sampled from a woman aged 40 to 50 in good health. The chain recombines TRBV20-1 with TRBJ1-5; TRBD1 aligns across 8 bases. The CDR3 sequence is CSANSGGRQPQHF. The CDR3 DNA is TGCAGTGCTAATTCAGGGGGCCGTCAGCCCCAGCATTTT.